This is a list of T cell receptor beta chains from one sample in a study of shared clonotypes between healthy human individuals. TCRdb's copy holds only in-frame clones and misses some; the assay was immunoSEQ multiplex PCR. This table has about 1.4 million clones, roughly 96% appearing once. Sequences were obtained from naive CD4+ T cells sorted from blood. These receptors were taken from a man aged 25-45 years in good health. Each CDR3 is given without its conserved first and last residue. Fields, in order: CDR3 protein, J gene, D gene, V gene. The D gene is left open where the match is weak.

CDR3 protein: ASQSDQDSSSYEQY
J gene: TRBJ2-7
D gene: NA
V gene: TRBV28

CDR3 protein: ASSLFSGPFDEQF
J gene: TRBJ2-1
D gene: TRBD2
V gene: TRBV11-1

CDR3 protein: ASSVGVGGATYEQY
J gene: TRBJ2-7
D gene: NA
V gene: TRBV9

CDR3 protein: ASSSGLAGVVYNEQF
J gene: TRBJ2-1
D gene: TRBD2
V gene: TRBV5-1

CDR3 protein: ASSADTEAF
J gene: TRBJ1-1
D gene: NA
V gene: TRBV5-4

CDR3 protein: ASSFDSLSTDTQY
J gene: TRBJ2-3
D gene: NA
V gene: TRBV5-4

CDR3 protein: ASSVGDRGPGRDEKLF
J gene: TRBJ1-4
D gene: TRBD1
V gene: TRBV9

CDR3 protein: ASTRAGRSYNEQF
J gene: TRBJ2-1
D gene: TRBD2
V gene: TRBV28

CDR3 protein: ASGGQGGTDTQY
J gene: TRBJ2-3
D gene: NA
V gene: TRBV5-1

CDR3 protein: ASSDGPGRYEQF
J gene: TRBJ2-1
D gene: NA
V gene: TRBV10-2

CDR3 protein: ASSTLGGLREQY
J gene: TRBJ2-7
D gene: NA
V gene: TRBV21-1

CDR3 protein: ASSYSGTGVGETQY
J gene: TRBJ2-5
D gene: TRBD1
V gene: TRBV6-6

CDR3 protein: ASMTSTDTQY
J gene: TRBJ2-3
D gene: NA
V gene: TRBV5-4

CDR3 protein: ASDDPGGGPRELF
J gene: TRBJ2-2
D gene: TRBD2
V gene: TRBV5-4

CDR3 protein: ASSISGQRISYEQY
J gene: TRBJ2-7
D gene: NA
V gene: TRBV7-8

CDR3 protein: ASSKGGREDSYEQY
J gene: TRBJ2-7
D gene: NA
V gene: TRBV21-1

CDR3 protein: ASSPMREGGYSTDTQY
J gene: TRBJ2-3
D gene: TRBD1
V gene: TRBV18

CDR3 protein: ASSFLGTGFQPQH
J gene: TRBJ1-5
D gene: TRBD1
V gene: TRBV28

CDR3 protein: ASSPRGEIYEQY
J gene: TRBJ2-7
D gene: TRBD2
V gene: TRBV5-1

CDR3 protein: ASRFSGGLYEQY
J gene: TRBJ2-7
D gene: NA
V gene: TRBV21-1

CDR3 protein: ASSSGQVQETQY
J gene: TRBJ2-5
D gene: NA
V gene: TRBV21-1

CDR3 protein: ASSLSMTGYGNTIY
J gene: TRBJ1-3
D gene: TRBD1
V gene: TRBV27

CDR3 protein: ASSPPAPSGKQETQY
J gene: TRBJ2-5
D gene: TRBD2
V gene: TRBV18

CDR3 protein: ASSHDSGAGTDTQY
J gene: TRBJ2-3
D gene: NA
V gene: TRBV7-2

CDR3 protein: ASSVREATGELF
J gene: TRBJ2-2
D gene: TRBD2
V gene: TRBV13